The T cell receptor (beta chain) under discussion was sequenced for a study of graft-versus-host responses after intestinal transplantation. The study's findings and limits: Those patients showing graft-donor T cell macrochimerism displayed high graft-versus-host to host-versus-graft clonal ratios in allografts.

As for this clone: Its antigen is unknown.

V was clipped by 4 bases and J by 0 bases; unmatched bases: 8. The CDR3 spans 15 residues. From germline, CDR1 is SQVTM and CDR2 ANQGSEA. Method: immunoSEQ multiplex PCR; TCRdb's copy keeps in-frame clones and lacks some. Here the sample spans around 90,000 clones, roughly 93% being singletons. V gene TRBV29-1 combines with J gene TRBJ2-7, with 8 bases lining up with TRBD2. The sequencing used unstimulated CD4+ T cells sorted from spleen or lymph node cells, collected before transplant. The sequence derives from a human donor who was the organ donor for an intestinal transplant. The CDR3 nucleotides read TGCAGCGTTGTCAGACTAGCGTCAAGCTCCTACGAGCAGTACTTC. The encoded protein is CSVVRLASSSYEQYF.